The entry that follows covers one TCR beta chain sequence. This sample is part of a study of T cell changes during pregnancy in multiple sclerosis. V gave up 5 bases and J gave up 3 bases; unmatched junction bases: 6. Looked up from germline, CDR1 is MDHEN and CDR2 is SYDVKM. This CDR3 is 14 amino acids long. Measured with immunoSEQ multiplex PCR; TCRdb has only the in-frame clones, and not every one. The table records roughly 80,000 clones, just under 95% of them present only once. The sequence derives from a female donor with multiple sclerosis, enrolled in a pregnancy study. Sequencing used peripheral blood, obtained in the first trimester of pregnancy. The chain combines TRBV28 with TRBJ2-7; 8 bases match TRBD1. CDR3 in DNA: TGTGCCAGCAGTCGAGACAGGGGCTACTACGAGCAGTACTTC. Translating gives CASSRDRGYYEQYF.